The 6 T cell receptor beta chains in this list originate from one sample, sequenced in a study of T cell changes during pregnancy in multiple sclerosis. The protocol was immunoSEQ multiplex PCR, while the TCRdb copy is restricted to in-frame clones and leaves out a portion. In the table there are under 70,000 clones, roughly 94% of which are singletons. Sequences were derived from CD8+ T cells from peripheral blood mononuclear cells, sampled after pregnancy. Source of these receptors: a female donor with multiple sclerosis, enrolled in a pregnancy study.

The chain combines TRBV7-9 with TRBJ2-7, with TRBD1 matching 11 bases. The junction had 9 bases not matched to a gene; V was cut back by 2 bases and J by 6 bases. The germline V gene has CDR1 SEHNR and CDR2 FQNEAQ (reference sequence). CDR3 length: 16 amino acids. CDR3 DNA: TGTGCCAGCAGCTTACCCCCGGACAGGGGGCAACCCGAGCAGTACTTC. This gives the protein CASSLPPDRGQPEQYF.

V gene TRBV6-4 combines with J gene TRBJ1-2; D is perhaps TRBD1 (6 bases). The CDR3 covers 11 residues. The germline V gene encodes CDR1 MRHNA and CDR2 SNTAGT. V was cut by 6 bases and J by 6 bases, with 8 bases left in between. The CDR3, as DNA: TGTGCCAGCAGAGGACAGAATGGCTACACCTTC. It yields the protein CASRGQNGYTF.

The rearrangement uses TRBV27 and TRBJ1-5; 7 positions agree with TRBD1. Per the germline V gene, CDR1 is MNHEY and CDR2 is SMNVEV (reference sequence). The CDR3 extends over 14 amino acids. The ends lost 5 bases at V and 1 base at J; junction bases unmatched: 2. DNA for the CDR3: TGTGCCAGCAGTCGACAGGGCAGCAATCAGCCCCAGCATTTT. It specifies CASSRQGSNQPQHF.

The chain employs TRBV4-1 and TRBJ1-1; TRBD1 agrees at 9 bases. The germline CDR1 and CDR2 sequences are MGHRA and YSYEKL. The CDR3 runs 16 residues. The J segment lost 4 bases and the V segment lost 3 bases, leaving 9 bases of the junction unmatched. Here the CDR3 DNA reads TGCGCCAGCAGCCAGGGGACAGGGTACGGGAGCACTGAAGCTTTCTTT. It codes for CASSQGTGYGSTEAFF.

The chain has TRBV30 and TRBJ2-1; 8 bases agree with TRBD2. The CDR3 length is 12 residues. CDR1 is GTSNPN and CDR2 is SVGIG in the germline V gene (reference sequence). With 7 bases clipped from V and 6 bases from J, the junction kept 5 bases outside the gene matches. The CDR3 region is CASAGAGNEQFF. In DNA form, the CDR3 reads TGTGCCTCAGCGGGAGCGGGCAATGAGCAGTTCTTC.

The sample holds a few counts of this clone. The V and J genes are TRBV30 and TRBJ2-1, with 8 nucleotides matching TRBD2. After removal of 2 bases from V and 3 bases from J, the junction contained 6 bases not matched to a gene. Germline lookup yields CDR1 GTSNPN and CDR2 SVGIG (reference sequence). CDR3 size: 15 residues. CDR3 nucleotide sequence: TGTGCCTGGAGTCTAAGCGGGGGCCACTACAATGAGCAGTTCTTC. It encodes CAWSLSGGHYNEQFF.